These 20 T cell receptor beta chains were all obtained from the same sample, sequenced in a study of blood T cell repertoires in COVID-19. The repertoire was sequenced with immunoSEQ multiplex PCR; TCRdb's copy has only in-frame clones and lacks some. The sample records over 150,000 clones, around 84% being singletons. Sequencing was carried out using peripheral blood. The receptors were sampled from an elderly woman with COVID-19, enrolled during active disease.

The chain has TRBV6-5 and TRBJ1-6; 8 bases fit TRBD1. Germline assignment: CDR1 MNHEY and CDR2 SVGAGI. The trim removed 6 bases at V and 7 bases at J, leaving 8 bases unmatched. The CDR3 loop spans 15 amino acids. The CDR3 DNA is TGTGCCAGCAGACAACCGGGACAGGTCAATTCACCCCTCCACTTT. It encodes CASRQPGQVNSPLHF.

The gene calls are TRBV4-2 and TRBJ2-3; 7 bases agree with TRBD2. This CDR3 is built from 15 residues. Germline CDR1 LGHNA, CDR2 YNFKEQ. V lost 6 bases and J lost 5; bases outside the gene matches: 11. For the CDR3, the DNA is TGTGCCAGCAGTCCCACTACACCGGGGGGAGATACGCAGTATTTT. Protein sequence: CASSPTTPGGDTQYF.

This clone has a single count. This rearrangement joins TRBV7-8 to TRBJ1-6; TRBD1 matches 10 bases. This CDR3 has 18 amino acids. Looked up from germline, CDR1 is SGHVS and CDR2 is FQNEAQ. V trimming: 0 bases; J trimming: 7 bases; junction bases outside the gene matches: 9. The CDR3: CASSLALSGTGANSPLHF. The CDR3 bases are TGTGCCAGCAGCTTAGCCCTATCCGGGACAGGGGCCAATTCACCCCTCCACTTT. The full variable domain, its missing parts supplied by reference TRBV7-8 and TRBJ1-6, is GAGVSQSPRYKVAKRGQDVALRCDPISGHVSLFWYQQALGQGPEFLTYFQNEAQLDKSGLPSDRFFAERPEGSVSTLKIQRTQQEDSAVYLCASSLALSGTGANSPLHFGNGTRLTVT.

The rearrangement uses TRBV7-9 and TRBJ2-1, with TRBD2 matching 11 bases. Germline V gene lookup returns CDR1 SEHNR and CDR2 FQNEAQ (reference sequence). With 5 bases clipped from V and 6 bases from J, the junction kept 6 bases outside the gene matches. The CDR3 length is 15 residues. DNA for the CDR3: TGTGCCAGCAGCGCCGTAGCGGGAGGGCCCAATGAGCAGTTCTTC. Protein product: CASSAVAGGPNEQFF.

This clone was detected once. This rearrangement joins TRBV28 to TRBJ2-1; 7 bases map to TRBD1. Germline V gene lookup returns CDR1 MDHEN and CDR2 SYDVKM. CDR3 length: 15 amino acids. V lost 6 bases and J lost 9; bases outside the gene matches: 14. CDR3 sequence: CASSNPRQGVGEQFF. The CDR3, as DNA: TGTGCCAGCAGCAACCCTAGACAGGGAGTGGGTGAGCAGTTCTTC.

This clone appeared once. V usage is TRBV11-3 and J usage is TRBJ2-3; D not certain. Trimming removed 5 bases at V and 0 bases at J, with 15 bases between. The germline V gene encodes CDR1 SGHNT and CDR2 YENEEA. The length of the CDR3 is 16 residues. The DNA of the CDR3 is TGTGCCAGCAGCCCCCCTCGATTGACTAGCACAGATACGCAGTATTTT. Amino acid sequence: CASSPPRLTSTDTQYF.

This clone was counted between two and nine times. The chain uses TRBV28 and TRBJ1-2; 11 positions match TRBD1. Germline assignment: CDR1 MDHEN and CDR2 SYDVKM. This CDR3 has 15 amino acids. Trimming cost V 6 bases and J 4 bases; bases outside gene matches: 7. CDR3 bases: TGTGCCAGCAGAGGGACAGGGGGTTCTGTCTATGGCTACACCTTC. Residues: CASRGTGGSVYGYTF.

The rearrangement links TRBV5-1 to TRBJ1-1, with 7 bases that match TRBD1. CDR3 length equals 13 residues. Unmatched junction bases numbered 4, after V lost 3 bases and J lost 5 bases. The germline CDR1 and CDR2 sequences are SGHRS and YFSETQ. The CDR3 reads CASSWNRGTEAFF. CDR3 in DNA: TGCGCCAGCAGCTGGAACAGGGGAACTGAAGCTTTCTTT.

The rearrangement links TRBV11-3 to TRBJ2-1; TRBD1 aligns across 7 bases. The CDR3 extends over 14 amino acids. The J segment lost 4 bases and the V segment lost 5 bases, leaving 5 bases of the junction unmatched. CDR1 is SGHNT, CDR2 YENEEA, per germline. The CDR3: CASSRQGKYNEQFF. DNA for the CDR3: TGTGCCAGCAGCCGACAGGGAAAATACAATGAGCAGTTCTTC.

The chain carries TRBV4-1 and TRBJ1-3, with unresolved D. The V gene lost 0 bases and the J gene lost 1 base, with 19 bases spanning the gap. The CDR3 runs to 19 residues. The germline V gene has CDR1 MGHRA and CDR2 YSYEKL. This chain's CDR3 is CASSQDSAIVGVSGNTIYF. CDR3 bases: TGCGCCAGCAGCCAAGATTCGGCGATAGTAGGAGTGTCTGGAAACACCATATATTTT.

V and J are TRBV6-6 and TRBJ1-5; 7 positions agree with TRBD1. CDR1 is MNHNY, CDR2 SVGAGI, per germline (reference sequence). The CDR3 is made up of 14 amino acids. V was clipped by 7 bases and J by 2 bases; unmatched bases: 5. CDR3 coding DNA: TGTGCCAGCACCGAGGGGACAGGCAATCAGCCCCAGCATTTT. It encodes CASTEGTGNQPQHF.

The chain's CDR3 is CASSMGQYAGNTIYF. The CDR3 region has the DNA TGTGCCAGCAGCATGGGACAGTACGCTGGAAACACCATATATTTT. This sequence joins TRBV7-6 and TRBJ1-3, with 7 bases matching TRBD1. Germline-derived CDR1 and CDR2 are SGHVS and FNYEAQ. V lost 5 bases, J lost 2 bases, and 6 bases stayed unmatched. CDR3 length equals 15 residues.

The V gene is TRBV7-2, the J gene TRBJ2-1; D remains ambiguous. This CDR3 region has 15 residues. The germline CDR1 and CDR2 sequences are SGHTA and FQGNSA. Trimming removed 3 bases at V and 0 bases at J, with 9 bases between. DNA of the CDR3: TGTGCCAGCAGCTTGACTGGAAGCTCCTACAATGAGCAGTTCTTC. This translates into CASSLTGSSYNEQFF.

This clone was detected only a few times. The V gene is TRBV28, the J gene TRBJ1-5, with D perhaps matching TRBD1 (5 bases). The CDR3 covers 13 residues. V was pared by 7 bases and J by 9 bases, with 16 bases between. The V gene's germline CDR1 is MDHEN and CDR2 SYDVKM. The CDR3 here is CASTKWGERPQHF. As DNA, the CDR3 is TGTGCCAGCACCAAATGGGGGGAGAGGCCCCAGCATTTT.

The chain is built from TRBV28 and TRBJ1-2; 9 bases align to TRBD1. V dropped 2 bases and J dropped 6; count of bases not matched to a gene: 10. The CDR3 runs to 16 residues. The germline V gene has CDR1 MDHEN and CDR2 SYDVKM. The CDR3: CASSLPGTGYKDGYTF. For the CDR3, the DNA is TGTGCCAGCAGTTTACCCGGGACAGGGTATAAGGATGGCTACACCTTC.

The chain is built from TRBV6-6 and TRBJ1-1, with D unclear. Trimming left V 5 bases short and J 8 bases short, with 9 bases between. The germline gives CDR1 MNHNY, CDR2 SVGAGI (reference sequence). CDR3 size: 11 residues. CDR3 loop: CASSQIAEAFF. DNA for the CDR3: TGTGCCAGCAGTCAGATAGCGGAAGCTTTCTTT.

The chain carries TRBV9 and TRBJ2-5; TRBD1 aligns across 10 bases. This CDR3 region has 14 residues. The V segment lost 3 bases and the J segment 3 bases; nucleotides outside the gene matches: 2. Germline V gene data show CDR1 as SGDLS and CDR2 as YYNGEE. CDR3: CASSAGTGEETQYF. The CDR3 coding sequence is TGTGCCAGCAGCGCCGGGACAGGGGAAGAGACCCAGTACTTC.

This clone has just a few counts. This sequence joins TRBV24-1 and TRBJ1-1; tentative D call: TRBD1 (6 bases). This CDR3 comprises 13 residues. The V end lost 7 bases, the J end lost 5 bases, and 13 bases lay between the germline ends. From germline, CDR1 is KGHDR and CDR2 SFDVKD. The CDR3 reads CATRERGGTEAFF. For the CDR3, the DNA is TGTGCCACCAGGGAGAGGGGGGGTACTGAAGCTTTCTTT.

This chain connects TRBV7-2 to TRBJ1-2, with TRBD1 identical over 7 bases. This CDR3 has 13 amino acids. Germline V CDR1 and CDR2: SGHTA, FQGNSA. Losses at the gene ends were 1 base for V and 8 bases for J; bases not matched to a gene: 4. The CDR3 loop reads CASSLEGAKGYTF. CDR3 nucleotides: TGTGCCAGCAGCTTAGAGGGGGCCAAGGGCTACACCTTC.

This clone has just one count. The CDR3 loop reads CASSFYPRETQYF. The CDR3 nucleotides read TGTGCCAGCAGCTTCTACCCACGGGAGACCCAGTACTTC. This chain joins TRBV11-3 and TRBJ2-5; D gene ambiguous. Trimming removed 3 bases at V and 5 bases at J, with 10 bases between. The CDR3 is made up of 13 amino acids. CDR1 and CDR2 (germline): SGHNT, YENEEA.